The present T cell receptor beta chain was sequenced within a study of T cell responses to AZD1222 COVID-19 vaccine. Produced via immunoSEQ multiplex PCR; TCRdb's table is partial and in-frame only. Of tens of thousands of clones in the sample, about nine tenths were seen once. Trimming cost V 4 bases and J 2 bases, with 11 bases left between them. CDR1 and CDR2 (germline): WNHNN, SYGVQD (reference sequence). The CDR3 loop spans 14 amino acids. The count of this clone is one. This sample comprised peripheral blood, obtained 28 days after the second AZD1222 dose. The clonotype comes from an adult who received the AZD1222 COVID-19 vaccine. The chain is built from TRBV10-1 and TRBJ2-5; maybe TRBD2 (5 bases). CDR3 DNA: TGCGCCAGCAGTGGAGAGGGTTTGCAAGAGACCCAGTACTTC. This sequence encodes CASSGEGLQETQYF.